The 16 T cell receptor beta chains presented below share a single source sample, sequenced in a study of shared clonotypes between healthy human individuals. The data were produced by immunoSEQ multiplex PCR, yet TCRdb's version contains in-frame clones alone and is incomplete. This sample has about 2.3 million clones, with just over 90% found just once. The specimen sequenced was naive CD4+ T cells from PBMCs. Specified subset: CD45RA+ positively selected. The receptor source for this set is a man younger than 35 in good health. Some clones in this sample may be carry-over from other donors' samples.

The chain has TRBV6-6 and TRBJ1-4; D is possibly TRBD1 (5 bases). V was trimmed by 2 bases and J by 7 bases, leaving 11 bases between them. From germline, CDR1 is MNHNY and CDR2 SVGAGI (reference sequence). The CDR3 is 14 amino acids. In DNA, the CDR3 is TGTGCCAGCAGTTACGCGGGGCTTAGTGAAAAACTGTTTTTT. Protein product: CASSYAGLSEKLFF.

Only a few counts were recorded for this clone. In DNA form, the CDR3 reads TGTGCCAGCAGAGCCGGGACGGCTACTAACTATGGCTACACCTTC. Protein sequence: CASRAGTATNYGYTF. The V gene is TRBV6-5, the J gene TRBJ1-2; possible D gene TRBD1, 5 bases. The germline CDR1 and CDR2 sequences are MNHEY and SVGAGI. This CDR3 is 15 amino acids long. The V end lost 6 bases, the J end lost 0 bases, and 14 bases lay between the germline ends.

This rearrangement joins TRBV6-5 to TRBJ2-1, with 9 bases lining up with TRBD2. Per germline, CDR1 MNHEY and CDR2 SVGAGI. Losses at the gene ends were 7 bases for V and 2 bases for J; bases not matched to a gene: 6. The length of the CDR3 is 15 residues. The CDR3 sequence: CASMREGLPYNEQFF. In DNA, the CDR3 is TGTGCCAGCATGCGGGAGGGCCTTCCCTACAATGAGCAGTTCTTC.

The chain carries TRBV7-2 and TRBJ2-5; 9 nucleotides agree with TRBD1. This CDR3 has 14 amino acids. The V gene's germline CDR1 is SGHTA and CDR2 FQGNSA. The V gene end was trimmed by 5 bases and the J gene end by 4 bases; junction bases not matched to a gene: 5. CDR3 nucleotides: TGTGCCAGCAGCAGGGACAGGGCTGGAGAGACCCAGTACTTC. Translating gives CASSRDRAGETQYF.

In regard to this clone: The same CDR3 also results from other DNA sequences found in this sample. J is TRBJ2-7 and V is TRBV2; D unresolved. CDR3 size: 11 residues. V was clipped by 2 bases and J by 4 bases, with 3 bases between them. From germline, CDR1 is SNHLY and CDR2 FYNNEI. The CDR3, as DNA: TGTGCCAGCAGTGAACCGTACGAGCAGTACTTC. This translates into CASSEPYEQYF.

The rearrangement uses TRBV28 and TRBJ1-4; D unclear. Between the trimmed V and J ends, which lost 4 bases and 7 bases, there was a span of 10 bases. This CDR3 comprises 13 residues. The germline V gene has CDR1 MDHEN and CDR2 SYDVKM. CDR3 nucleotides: TGTGCCAGCAGTTACACAGTAGGTGAAAAACTGTTTTTT. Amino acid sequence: CASSYTVGEKLFF.

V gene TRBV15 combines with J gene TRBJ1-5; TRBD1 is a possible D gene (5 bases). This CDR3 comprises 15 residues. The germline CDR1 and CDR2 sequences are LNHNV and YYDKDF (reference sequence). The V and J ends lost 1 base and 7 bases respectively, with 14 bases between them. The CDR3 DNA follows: TGTGCCACCAGCAGAGGATCAGGGTCGGAACAGCCCCAGCATTTT. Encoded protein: CATSRGSGSEQPQHF. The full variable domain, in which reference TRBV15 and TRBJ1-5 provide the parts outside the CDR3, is DAMVIQNPRYQVTQFGKPVTLSCSQTLNHNVMYWYQQKSSQAPKLLFHYYDKDFNNEADTPDNFQSRRPNTSFCFLDIRSPGLGDTAMYLCATSRGSGSEQPQHFGDGTRLSIL.

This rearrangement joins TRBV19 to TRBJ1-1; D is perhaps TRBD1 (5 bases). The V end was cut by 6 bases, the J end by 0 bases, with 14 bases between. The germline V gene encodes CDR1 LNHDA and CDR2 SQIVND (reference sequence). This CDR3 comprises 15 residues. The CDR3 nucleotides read TGTGCCAGTAGCCCTAGGGTGGGGCTGAACACTGAAGCTTTCTTT. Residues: CASSPRVGLNTEAFF.

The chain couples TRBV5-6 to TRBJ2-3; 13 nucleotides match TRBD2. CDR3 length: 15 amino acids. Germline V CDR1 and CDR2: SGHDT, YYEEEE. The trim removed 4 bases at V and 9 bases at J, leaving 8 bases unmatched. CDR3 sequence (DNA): TGTGCCAGCAGCCCACCGGGACTAGCGGGATTAACGCAGTATTTT. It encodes CASSPPGLAGLTQYF.

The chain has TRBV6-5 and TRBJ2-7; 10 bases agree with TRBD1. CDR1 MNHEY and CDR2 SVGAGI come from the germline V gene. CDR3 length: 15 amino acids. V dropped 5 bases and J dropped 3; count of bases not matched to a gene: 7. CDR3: CASSPRRTGGYEQYF. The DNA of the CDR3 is TGTGCCAGCAGTCCCAGGCGGACAGGGGGCTACGAGCAGTACTTC.

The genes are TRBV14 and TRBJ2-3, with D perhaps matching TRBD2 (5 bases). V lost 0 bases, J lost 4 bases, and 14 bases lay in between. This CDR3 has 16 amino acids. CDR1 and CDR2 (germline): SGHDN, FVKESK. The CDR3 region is CASSQDLAGPPDTQYF. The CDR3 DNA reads TGTGCCAGCAGCCAAGATCTAGCCGGCCCCCCAGATACGCAGTATTTT.

Written as DNA, the CDR3 is TGTGCCAGCACGGGAGAAGTCGGGAGCGGGGAGCTGTTTTTT. The encoded protein is CASTGEVGSGELFF. The gene calls are TRBV7-3 and TRBJ2-2, with D tentatively TRBD2 (6 bases). CDR1 SGHTA and CDR2 FQGTGA come from the germline V gene. Trimming pared 7 bases from V and 7 bases from J, leaving 16 bases between. The CDR3 is 14 residues long. The variable domain in full, completed from reference TRBV7-3 and TRBJ2-2, reads GAGVSQTPSNKVTEKGKYVELRCDPISGHTALYWYRQSLGQGPEFLIYFQGTGAADDSGLPNDRFFAVRPEGSVSTLKIQRTERGDSAVYLCASTGEVGSGELFFGEGSRLTVL.

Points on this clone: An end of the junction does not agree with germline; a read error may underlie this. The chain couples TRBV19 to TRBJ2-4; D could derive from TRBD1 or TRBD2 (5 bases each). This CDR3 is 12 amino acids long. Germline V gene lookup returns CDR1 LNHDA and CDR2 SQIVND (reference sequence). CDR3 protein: CASTLRDEYLNF. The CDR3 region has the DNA TGTGCCAGTACCCTAAGGGACGAATATCTTAACTTC.

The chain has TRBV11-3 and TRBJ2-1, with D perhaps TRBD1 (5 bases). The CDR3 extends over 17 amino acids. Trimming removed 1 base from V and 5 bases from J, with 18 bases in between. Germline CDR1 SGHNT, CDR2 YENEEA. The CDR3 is CASSLGSGMTVHNEQFF. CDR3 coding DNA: TGTGCCAGCAGCTTAGGTTCAGGGATGACAGTACACAATGAGCAGTTCTTC.

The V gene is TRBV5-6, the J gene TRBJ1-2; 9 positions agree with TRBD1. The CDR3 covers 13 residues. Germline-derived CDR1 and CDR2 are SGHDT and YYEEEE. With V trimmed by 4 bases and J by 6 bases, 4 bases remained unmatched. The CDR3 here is CASSRQGVDGYTF. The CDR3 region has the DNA TGTGCCAGCAGCCGACAGGGGGTCGATGGCTACACCTTC.

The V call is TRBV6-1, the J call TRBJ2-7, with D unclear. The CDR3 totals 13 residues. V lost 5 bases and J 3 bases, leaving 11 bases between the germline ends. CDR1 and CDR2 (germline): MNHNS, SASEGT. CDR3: CASSLKDVYEQYF. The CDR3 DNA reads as TGTGCCAGCAGTTTGAAGGATGTCTACGAGCAGTACTTC.